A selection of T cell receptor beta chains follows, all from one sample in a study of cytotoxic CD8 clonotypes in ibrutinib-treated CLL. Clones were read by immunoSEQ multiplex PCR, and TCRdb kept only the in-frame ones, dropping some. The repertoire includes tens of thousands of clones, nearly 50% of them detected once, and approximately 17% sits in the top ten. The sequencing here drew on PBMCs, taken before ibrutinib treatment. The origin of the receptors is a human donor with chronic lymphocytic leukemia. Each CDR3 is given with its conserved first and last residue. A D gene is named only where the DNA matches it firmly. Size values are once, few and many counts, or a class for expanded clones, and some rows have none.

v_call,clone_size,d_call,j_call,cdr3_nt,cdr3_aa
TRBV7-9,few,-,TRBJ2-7,TGTGCCAGCAGCTCCCCCCTAATCGGGCCTGGGCAGTACTTC,CASSSPLIGPGQYF
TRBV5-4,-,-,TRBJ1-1,TGTGCCAGCAGCTTGTACCTGAACACTGAAGCTTTCTTT,CASSLYLNTEAFF
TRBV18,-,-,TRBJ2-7,TGTGCCAGCTCCTCTGAGGGGTCCTACGGGGAGCAGTACTTC,CASSSEGSYGEQYF
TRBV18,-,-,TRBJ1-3,TGTGCCAGCTCACCACTGCCCGACAGTGGAAACACCATATATTTT,CASSPLPDSGNTIYF
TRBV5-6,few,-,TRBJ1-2,TGTGCCAGCAGCTTTCTTGGGTTGGGCCAAGACTATGGCTACACCTTC,CASSFLGLGQDYGYTF
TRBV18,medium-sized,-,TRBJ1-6,TGTGCCAGCTCACCAGCGGCCGCGAAAAGTTCACCCCTCCACTTT,CASSPAAAKSSPLHF
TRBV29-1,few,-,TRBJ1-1,TGCAGCGTTGTGTCCAAGTCAAACACTGAAGCTTTCTTT,CSVVSKSNTEAFF
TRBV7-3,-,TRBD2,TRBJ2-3,TGTGCCAGCAGCCCCGGGGGGACCCCGGATACGCAGTATTTT,CASSPGGTPDTQYF
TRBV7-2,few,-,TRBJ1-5,TGTGCCAGCAGCTCAGGACGGAATAATCAGCCCCAGCATTTT,CASSSGRNNQPQHF
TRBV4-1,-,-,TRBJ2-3,TGCGCCAGCAGCCAAGATTACGAAGACAAGGGAGCCACAGATACGCAGTATTTT,CASSQDYEDKGATDTQYF
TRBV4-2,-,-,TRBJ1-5,TGTGCCAGCAGCCAAGGTATGGAGGGATATCAGCCCCAGCATTTT,CASSQGMEGYQPQHF
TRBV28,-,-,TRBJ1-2,TGTGCCAGCAGTTACCGAACTTGGGGCTACACCTTC,CASSYRTWGYTF
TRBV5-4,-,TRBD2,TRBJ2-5,TGTGCCAGCAGCTTGGATCTAGCGGGGGGGCGAGAGACCCAGTACTTC,CASSLDLAGGRETQYF
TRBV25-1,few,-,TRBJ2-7,TGTGCCAGCAGTGAATTGGGGGGACAGATTTACGAGCAGTACTTC,CASSELGGQIYEQYF
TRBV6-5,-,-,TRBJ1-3,TGTGCCAGCAGGAGAGGGACTGGAAACACCATATATTTT,CASRRGTGNTIYF
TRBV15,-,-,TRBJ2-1,TGTGCCACCAGCAGGCTTCTCGGGGGATGGTCAAATGAGCAGTTCTTC,CATSRLLGGWSNEQFF
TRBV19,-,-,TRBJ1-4,TGTGCCAGTAGTCCCCGGGCAACTAATGAAAAACTGTTTTTT,CASSPRATNEKLFF
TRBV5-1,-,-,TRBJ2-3,TGCGCCAGCAGTAGAGGGGGGGCGTGGACAGATACGCAGTATTTT,CASSRGGAWTDTQYF
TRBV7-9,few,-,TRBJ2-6,TGTGCCAGCAGCCCAATAGGTGGGGTTGCTGGGGCCAACGTCCTGACTTTC,CASSPIGGVAGANVLTF
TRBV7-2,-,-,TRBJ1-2,TGTGCCAGCAGCCCTGTATATCGCCCTGATCTAGATGGCTACACCTTC,CASSPVYRPDLDGYTF
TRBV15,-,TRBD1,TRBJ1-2,TGTGCCACCAGCAGATTTTCCTCAGGGGGGGTTGTCAGCCGAGGCTACACCTTC,CATSRFSSGGVVSRGYTF
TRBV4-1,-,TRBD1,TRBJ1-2,TGCGCCAGCAGCCAAGTGCCGAGACAGGGGGCGCACTATGGCTACACCTTC,CASSQVPRQGAHYGYTF
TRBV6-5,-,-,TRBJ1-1,TGTGCCAGCAGTTACTATCTAGGAAACACTGAAGCTTTCTTT,CASSYYLGNTEAFF
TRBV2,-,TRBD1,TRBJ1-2,TGTGCCAGCATAGGGGGCCAAAACTATGGCTACACCTTC,CASIGGQNYGYTF
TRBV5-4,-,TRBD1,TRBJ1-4,TGTGCCAGCAGCAGTCCACAGGGGGGGAATGAAAAACTGTTTTTT,CASSSPQGGNEKLFF
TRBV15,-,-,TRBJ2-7,TGTGCCACCAGCGGGCAGGGTAGCTCCTACGAGCAGTACTTC,CATSGQGSSYEQYF
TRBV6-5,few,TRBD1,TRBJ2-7,TGTGCCAGCAGTCCGGGACAGGAGTTTTCCTACGAGCAGTACTTC,CASSPGQEFSYEQYF
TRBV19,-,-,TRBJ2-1,TGTGCCAGTAGTATAGACAGGGGGGCCTACAATGAGCAGTTCTTC,CASSIDRGAYNEQFF
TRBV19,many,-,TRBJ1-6,TGTGCCAGTAGTATAGAGTGGAGGAAAGGTAATTCACCCCTCCACTTT,CASSIEWRKGNSPLHF
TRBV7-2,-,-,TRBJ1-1,TGTGCCAGCAGCCGCTTAAATCAATGGAACACTGAAGCTTTCTTT,CASSRLNQWNTEAFF
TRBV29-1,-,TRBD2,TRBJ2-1,TGCAGCGTTGATGGACTAGCGGGGGGGCCAGACAATGAGCAGTTCTTC,CSVDGLAGGPDNEQFF
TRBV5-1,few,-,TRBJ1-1,TGCGCCAGCAGCTCCGAAGCGGGGGAAGCTTTCTTT,CASSSEAGEAFF
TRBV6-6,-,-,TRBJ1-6,TGTGCCAGCAGTTACTTGAATTCACCCCTCCACTTT,CASSYLNSPLHF
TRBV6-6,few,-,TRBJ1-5,TGTGCCAGCATCCTTAAGCAGGGAGCTCAGCCCCAGCATTTT,CASILKQGAQPQHF
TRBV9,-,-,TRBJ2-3,TGTGCCAGCAGCGTACAGGGGACAGATACGCAGTATTTT,CASSVQGTDTQYF
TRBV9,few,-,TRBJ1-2,TGTGCCAGCAGCCCCCAAGGGGCCAACTATGGCTACACCTTC,CASSPQGANYGYTF
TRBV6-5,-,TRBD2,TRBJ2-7,TGTGCCAGCAGTTACGAGGGAAGCGGGGGGGCCTACGAGCAGTACTTC,CASSYEGSGGAYEQYF
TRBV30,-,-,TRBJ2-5,TGTGCCTGGAGTGTGAGAGAGACCCAGTACTTC,CAWSVRETQYF
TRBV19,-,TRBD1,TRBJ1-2,TGTGCCAGTAGTTCGGGACAGACGCGCTATGGCTACACCTTC,CASSSGQTRYGYTF
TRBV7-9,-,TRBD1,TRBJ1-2,TGTGCCAGCAGCGGAACGGACGGGACAGCTCGCTATGGCTACACCTTC,CASSGTDGTARYGYTF
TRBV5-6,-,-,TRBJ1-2,TGTGCCAGCAGCTTGGAGTACCGACATGGCTACACCTTC,CASSLEYRHGYTF
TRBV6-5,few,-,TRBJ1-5,TGTGCCAGCAGGGATGGCAATCAGCCCCAGCATTTT,CASRDGNQPQHF
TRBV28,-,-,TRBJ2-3,TGTGCCAGCGGAGACTACTCCCAGGATGCAGATACGCAGTATTTT,CASGDYSQDADTQYF
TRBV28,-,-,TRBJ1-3,TGTGCCAGCAGTTTGGACTTCTTGTCAGGGCGTATATATTTT,CASSLDFLSGRIYF
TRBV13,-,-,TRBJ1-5,TGTGCCAGCAGCTTAGCCCCTGGGCCCCAGCATTTT,CASSLAPGPQHF
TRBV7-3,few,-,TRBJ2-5,TGTGCCAGCAGCTCAACGGGGCCCGGGGCGACCCAGTACTTC,CASSSTGPGATQYF
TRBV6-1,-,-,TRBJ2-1,TGTGCCCGAGGGAGTAACGGTGAGCAGTTCTTC,CARGSNGEQFF